The clone carrying this T cell receptor beta chain has more than one count but fewer than ten. What it binds is unknown. The data originate from a study of early T cells in non-severe SARS-CoV-2 infection. Study in general: Chains stayed unpaired after sequencing of bulk RNA from unsorted whole blood.

The TCR library protocol was used to attach unique molecular identifiers. These identifiers were attached to individual cDNA molecules. TCRdb fed the 5' RACE reads into MiXCR, producing one record per CDR3 protein. The sample records around 98,000 distinct CDR3 sequences, approximately 11% being singletons. Per the germline V gene, CDR1 is MGHRA and CDR2 is YSYEKL. V was clipped by 1 base and J by 6 bases, with 16 bases between them. CDR3 length equals 16 residues. Study results and limitations: VDJdb matching skewed toward anti-spike CD8 responses, missing private and CD4 specificities.

Sequences were obtained from whole blood. This rearrangement joins TRBV4-1 to TRBJ2-4, with D perhaps matching TRBD1 or TRBD2 (5 bases each). The source is an adult who was a healthcare worker with PCR-confirmed SARS-CoV-2 infection or an uninfected control (not recorded which). The CDR3 sequence is CASSQGSGGTGNIQYF. The CDR3 nucleotides are TGCGCCAGCAGCCAAGGAAGTGGGGGAACGGGAAACATTCAGTACTTC.